Shown below are 17 T cell receptor beta chains from a single sample sequenced in a study of read filtering for tumor transcriptome and immune sequencing. This library used 300 to 450 ng RNA and molecular barcoded adaptors spanning alpha/delta and beta/gamma chains. TCRdb ran MiXCR on the reads and lists one entry per CDR3 protein. The sample holds over 50,000 distinct CDR3 sequences, about a fifth seen once. Sequencing was done on a sample of a population of CD138-negative cells sorted from bone marrow. These receptors all stem from a donor aged 40 or over with multiple myeloma.

V is TRBV6-1 and J is TRBJ1-2, with D unclear. The germline V gene has CDR1 MNHNS and CDR2 SASEGT. This CDR3 has 13 residues. Trimming removed 6 bases at V and 4 bases at J, with 12 bases between. The CDR3 nucleotides are TGTGCCAGCAGAAACAACGGTGCCTATGGCTACACCTTC. Its protein is CASRNNGAYGYTF.

This clonotype was seen repeatedly, ten times or more. This chain links TRBV7-9 with TRBJ2-1; 8 bases line up with TRBD2. CDR1 SEHNR and CDR2 FQNEAQ come from the germline V gene (reference sequence). CDR3 length equals 16 residues. V lost 7 bases, J lost 4 bases, and 12 bases stayed unmatched. The CDR3 DNA reads TGTGCCAGCACCCAAAGGAGCGGGAGTAGGTACAATGAGCAGTTCTTC. Residues: CASTQRSGSRYNEQFF.

There are many counts of this clonotype. The junction shows a germline mismatch at one end, possibly a read error. The chain joins TRBV20-1 to TRBJ2-1; D gene ambiguous. The CDR3 is 10 amino acids. Germline V gene sequence: CDR1 DFQATT, CDR2 SNEGSKA (reference sequence). The DNA for the CDR3 is TGCAGTGCCTCCGAAGCTATCAAGTCCTTC. The encoded protein is CSASEAIKSF.

Many counts were recorded for this clonotype. The chain couples TRBV5-1 to TRBJ2-1, with 9 bases identical to TRBD2. CDR1 SGHRS and CDR2 YFSETQ come from the germline V gene. This CDR3 has 15 residues. V shed 4 bases, J shed 3 bases, and the junction held 5 bases outside the gene matches. CDR3 nucleotides: TGCGCCAGCAGCGAGATAGCGGGGGACTACAATGAGCAGTTCTTC. It translates to CASSEIAGDYNEQFF.

For this clonotype: Given a much more abundant clone one base away, this may be a read error. V and J are TRBV19 and TRBJ1-5; 9 bases fit TRBD1. Looked up from germline, CDR1 is LNHDA and CDR2 is SQIVND (reference sequence). Trimming took 3 bases from V and 6 from J; bases not matched to a gene: 9. The CDR3 spans 16 residues. The CDR3 DNA is TGTGCCAGTAGTATCCGGGGACAGGGAACGGGTCAGCCCCAGCATTTT. The encoded protein is CASSIRGQGTGQPQHF.

This sequence joins TRBV28 and TRBJ1-5; D perhaps matches TRBD1 (5 bases). Deletions cut 5 bases from V and 5 bases from J, with 10 bases between. This CDR3 has 13 amino acids. Germline CDR1 MDHEN, CDR2 SYDVKM. The CDR3 bases are TGTGCCAGCAGTACTCCAGGGTATCAGCCCCAGCATTTT. Its protein product is CASSTPGYQPQHF.

This clonotype occurred many times. CDR3 amino acids: CATSRDRVNQPQHF. CDR3 nucleotide sequence: TGTGCCACCAGCAGAGACAGGGTCAATCAGCCCCAGCATTTT. The chain recombines TRBV15 with TRBJ1-5; tentatively, D is TRBD1 (5 bases). Germline V CDR1 and CDR2: LNHNV, YYDKDF (reference sequence). There are 14 residues in the CDR3. Deletions cut 0 bases from V and 3 bases from J, with 6 bases between.

This clonotype was found many times. V is TRBV28 and J is TRBJ2-2; unclear D gene. Trimming pared 3 bases from V and 3 bases from J, leaving 8 bases between. The CDR3 covers 14 residues. CDR1 and CDR2 from the germline V gene are MDHEN and SYDVKM. CDR3 loop: CASSFLRDTGELFF. CDR3 nucleotide sequence: TGTGCCAGCAGTTTCTTGCGTGACACCGGGGAGCTGTTTTTT.

This clonotype was observed many times. V is TRBV20-1 and J is TRBJ2-3; 10 positions agree with TRBD2. The CDR3 spans 16 residues. From germline, CDR1 is DFQATT and CDR2 SNEGSKA (reference sequence). Trimming took 3 bases from V and 3 from J; bases not matched to a gene: 9. In DNA, the CDR3 is TGCAGTGCTAGGGCCATGCGAGCGGGGGGGACAGATACGCAGTATTTT. Its translation: CSARAMRAGGTDTQYF.

This clonotype was found many times. The chain carries TRBV6-6 and TRBJ2-2, with D unresolved. This CDR3 is built from 14 residues. The ends were cut back, 5 bases at V and 4 bases at J, with 11 bases in the middle. CDR1 is MNHNY, CDR2 SVGAGI, per germline (reference sequence). CDR3 in DNA: TGTGCCAGCAGTCTCCGGGTCGGCACCGGGGAGCTGTTTTTT. It translates to CASSLRVGTGELFF.

This clonotype was counted at least ten times. J is TRBJ2-7 and V is TRBV3-1, with a tentative D call TRBD1 (6 bases). V lost 0 bases, J lost 12 bases, and 15 bases lay in between. The germline V gene encodes CDR1 LGHDT and CDR2 YNNKEL (reference sequence). The CDR3 runs 13 residues. CDR3 region: CASSQEPRDTPYF. The CDR3 DNA is TGTGCCAGCAGCCAAGAACCCCGGGACACCCCGTACTTC.

This clonotype was counted between two and nine times. A much bigger clone sits one base away, suggesting this may be a read error. The rearrangement joins TRBV20-1 to TRBJ1-1; D uncertain. The germline gives CDR1 DFQATT, CDR2 SNEGSKA (reference sequence). The CDR3 runs 13 residues. The CDR3 DNA follows: TGCAGTGCCAGGAGGATTAAGAACACTGAAGCTTCCTTT. Its translation: CSARRIKNTEASF.

This clonotype occurred many times. This chain links TRBV20-1 with TRBJ2-5, with 9 bases lining up with TRBD2. From germline, CDR1 is DFQATT and CDR2 SNEGSKA (reference sequence). The CDR3 has 16 amino acids. The V gene end was trimmed by 5 bases and the J gene end by 7 bases; junction bases not matched to a gene: 17. Here the CDR3 DNA reads TGCAGTGCTCGAGGAAGCGTCCTAGCGGGATCTGGGACCCAGTACTTC. Amino acids: CSARGSVLAGSGTQYF.

Notes on this clonotype: In this CDR3 the conserved last residue, phenylalanine or tryptophan, is missing, so a read error is likely. CDR3: CSAKPGGSSYEQYL. The DNA of the CDR3 is TGCAGTGCAAAACCCGGAGGGAGCTCCTACGAGCAGTACCTC. V and J are TRBV20-1 and TRBJ2-7; a weak D match, TRBD2 (6 bases). Germline V CDR1 and CDR2: DFQATT, SNEGSKA (reference sequence). Deletions cut 6 bases from V and 0 bases from J, with 15 bases between. This CDR3 contains 14 residues.

This clonotype was seen many times. V gene TRBV18 combines with J gene TRBJ1-2; possibly TRBD1 for D (5 bases). This CDR3 region has 13 residues. CDR1 is KGHSH and CDR2 is LQKENI in the germline V gene. V was shortened by 4 bases and J by 3 bases, with 9 bases between the two germline ends. CDR3 sequence reads: CASSQTEDYGYTF. For the CDR3, the DNA is TGTGCCAGCTCACAGACAGAGGACTATGGCTACACCTTC. Drawing the rest from reference TRBV18 and TRBJ1-2, the complete variable domain is NAGVMQNPRHLVRRRGQEARLRCSPMKGHSHVYWYRQLPEEGLKFMVYLQKENIIDESGMPKERFSAEFPKEGPSILRIQQVVRGDSAAYFCASSQTEDYGYTFGSGTRLTVV.

This clonotype occurred many times. This sequence joins TRBV9 and TRBJ2-6, with 7 bases matching TRBD2. With V trimmed by 4 bases and J by 0 bases, 1 base remained unmatched. The CDR3 has 15 amino acids. CDR1 is SGDLS and CDR2 is YYNGEE in the germline V gene. The DNA of the CDR3 is TGTGCCAGCAGCCGGGGGGACTCTGGGGCCAACGTCCTGACTTTC. This codes for CASSRGDSGANVLTF.

This clonotype came up many times. This chain links TRBV20-1 with TRBJ2-3, with D perhaps TRBD1 (5 bases). Trimming took off 3 bases at V and 5 bases at J, with 18 bases between the two ends. The CDR3 spans 15 residues. Germline V gives CDR1 DFQATT, CDR2 SNEGSKA (reference sequence). CDR3 in DNA: TGCAGTGCTAGGATGGCAGCTACCACAGGAGATACGCAGTATTTT. Its translation is CSARMAATTGDTQYF.